This TCR beta chain was retrieved from a study of T cells in Graves' hyperthyroidism and ophthalmopathy. This clonotype was detected a few times. As yet, its antigen is unknown. Ophthalmopathy patients all had a Clinical Activity Score of at least 3, a NOSPECS grade of at least 4 and disease under 3 months old. Diagnoses used clinical symptoms, serum thyroxine and TRAb, thyroid ultrasound and orbital computed tomography. General observations from the study: Classification by a 13 V-J model distinguished ophthalmopathy from stable hyperthyroidism. Most thyroid clonotypes expanded above 0.001 appeared in blood too.

It was RNA transcripts that yielded the amplified TCR beta CDR3 regions. Initially, a first-round RT-PCR of the TCR CDR3 employed the HTBI primer set. TCRdb re-analysed the multiplex PCR reads in MiXCR, keeping a single row per CDR3 protein. The data show more than 450,000 distinct CDR3 sequences, approximately 20% seen once. Deletions cut 5 bases from V and 3 bases from J, with 2 bases between. The CDR3 length is 10 residues. In germline, CDR1 is DFQATT, CDR2 SNEGSKA (reference sequence). The sequenced sample was blood. The chain couples TRBV20-1 to TRBJ1-5; D remains unclear. This clonotype originated in a man aged 40-50 years with Graves' ophthalmopathy. CDR3: CSAFNQPQHF. CDR3 sequence (DNA): TGCAGTGCTTTCAATCAGCCCCAGCATTTT.